The following is a TCR beta chain sequence with its context. Its antigen is not known. These data belong to a study of T cell responses to AZD1222 COVID-19 vaccine. Regarding the study as a whole: In a largely white British group with more females than males, clonal diversity was possibly underestimated. Regions left unmutated in variants are reportedly the target of nearly half of spike-specific TCRs. Only a handful of people who got AZD1222 tested seropositive at baseline.

Method: immunoSEQ multiplex PCR; TCRdb's copy keeps in-frame clones and lacks some. There are some 150,000 clones in the sample; 86% occur only once, and 5% to 5.5% lies in the top ten. Per germline, CDR1 SGHTA and CDR2 FQGNSA. Trimming left V 3 bases short and J 0 bases short, with 11 bases between. This CDR3 region has 15 residues. The chain is built from TRBV7-2 and TRBJ1-1; TRBD1 might be the D (5 bases). This receptor was obtained from an adult who received the AZD1222 COVID-19 vaccine. The input for sequencing was peripheral blood, taken 28 days after the second AZD1222 dose. CDR3 region: CASSFQAGLNTEAFF. CDR3 DNA sequence: TGTGCCAGCAGCTTTCAGGCAGGGCTGAACACTGAAGCTTTCTTT.